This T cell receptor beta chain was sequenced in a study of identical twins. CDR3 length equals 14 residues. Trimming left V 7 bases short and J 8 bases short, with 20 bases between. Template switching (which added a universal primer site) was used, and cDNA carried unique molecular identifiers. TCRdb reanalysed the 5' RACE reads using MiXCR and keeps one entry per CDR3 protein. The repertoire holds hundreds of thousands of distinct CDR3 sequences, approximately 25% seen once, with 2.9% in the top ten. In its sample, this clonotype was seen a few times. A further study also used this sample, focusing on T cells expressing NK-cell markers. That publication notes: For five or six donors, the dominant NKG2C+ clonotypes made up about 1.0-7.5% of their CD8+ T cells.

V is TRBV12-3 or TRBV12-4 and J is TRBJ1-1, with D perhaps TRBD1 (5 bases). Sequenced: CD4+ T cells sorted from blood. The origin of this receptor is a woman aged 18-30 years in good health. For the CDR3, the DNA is TGTGCCAGCACCTATGGGGGGACGGGTGGGGAAGCTTTCTTT. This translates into CASTYGGTGGEAFF.